The sequence of this TCR beta chain was determined in a study of TIL therapy for anti-PD-1-resistant metastatic lung cancer (dated by TCRdb to the early 2020s). At the level of the whole study: Before any PD-1/PD-L1 blockade was given, tumors were harvested, nivolumab was then administered, and patients who progressed went on to receive lymphodepletion, an infusion of expanded TIL, and IL-2. Enrolled patients had a median age of around 49 years (range 38-75) and a median tumor PD-L1 proportion score of around 6%. Most of the cohort had lung adenocarcinoma, including a handful of EGFR-mutant tumors and two ALK-rearranged tumors, and half of the patients were either current or former smokers. Across the cohort, whole-exome sequencing showed a median non-synonymous tumor mutation burden of under 1.8 mutations per megabase. Clonotypes were tracked across tumor, expanded TIL product and serial blood samples by T cell receptor beta sequencing of tumor and peripheral blood.

Concerning this clone itself: The target of this receptor is not known. It has no much larger one-base neighbor in the sample; base qualities were not kept.

The time point label corresponds to: pre-treatment sample, taken before nivolumab and TIL therapy. Between October 2017 and 2020, a dual-center phase I trial enrolled adults who had stage 4 NSCLC. The samples were obtained from a phase I trial that was single-arm and open-label and tested tumor-infiltrating lymphocyte therapy combined with nivolumab in advanced non-small cell lung cancer. Blood mononuclear cells from EDTA tubes were separated on a Ficoll gradient and snap-frozen as pellets, and DNA was extracted from the cells using a Qiagen mini-prep kit. Points the paper makes about the study in general: The baseline peripheral repertoire was partially replaced by infused TIL clonotypes, which then decayed over months, and persistence showed no apparent association with response. The study protocol defined all tumor marker inferences as exploratory. The cohort was highly selected, including more treatment-naive, never-smoker and oncogene-addicted patients than is typical, which limits generalizability.

The CDR3 spans 15 residues, from the cysteine through the phenylalanine. Only the CDR3 portion is preserved as DNA: 45 bases, with reading frame beginning at the first base. Taken from the germline V gene, the CDR1 and CDR2 loops are SGHTS and YDEGEE. The germline V end is reduced by 5 bases and the J end by 4 bases; junction bases left unmatched: 7. TCR beta CDR3 regions were amplified from genomic DNA by bias-controlled multiplex PCR with the immunoSEQ v3 hsTCRB kit. An Illumina NextSeq 500 was used to sequence the TCR libraries, reaching around 1.8 million read pairs at survey level or about 4.5-6 million at deep level. The original pipeline was this. Clonality was reported by immunoSEQ Analyzer software, which also assigned V, D and J genes and filtered out non-productive sequences. To compare repertoires between infused TIL and blood, productive Simpson clonality was used along with the Morisita overlap index of productive TRB rearrangements. Absolute clonotype counts in blood were estimated as lymphocyte count times CD3+ fraction times the clone's productive frequency. TCRdb re-hosts the immuneACCESS table, in-frame sequences only. Its copies lack some clones; in the studies checked, an unresolved V gene accounts for under half of them, and the cause for the rest is not known. The V and J calls and the clone size are those of that table, but D and trimming were determined from the DNA. Here the sample has some 57,000 clones; around 90% occur a single time. The ten largest clonotypes hold 2.6% of the sample.

The chain uses TRBV5-8 and TRBJ2-7; 12 bases in between match TRBD1. This sequence originates from a person aged 25 to 79 with non-small cell lung cancer. Sequencing used blood, obtained at baseline. Read as DNA, the sequence is TGTGCCAGCAGGAGTTTGGGACAGGGGGCGTACGAGCAGTACTTC. This codes for CASRSLGQGAYEQYF.